Described below is a single TCR beta chain sequence and its context. The method was immunoSEQ multiplex PCR; TCRdb's version includes in-frame clones alone and lacks a portion of them. The table records 2,500 to 3,000 clones, roughly 93% of them present only once. This specimen belongs to a study of control samples from healthy donors and cancer patients. V lost 1 base and J 2 bases, leaving 11 bases between the germline ends. There are 15 residues in the CDR3. Germline CDR1 reads SGHAT; CDR2 reads FQNNGV. This chain connects TRBV11-2 to TRBJ1-2; possible D gene TRBD1, 5 bases. The receptor's source is a man between 65 and 85 years old with lung cancer. The sequencing sample was made of PBMCs. For the CDR3, the DNA is TGTGCCAGCAGCTTAGGCTTACAGGTGAACTATGGCTACACCTTC. As protein: CASSLGLQVNYGYTF.